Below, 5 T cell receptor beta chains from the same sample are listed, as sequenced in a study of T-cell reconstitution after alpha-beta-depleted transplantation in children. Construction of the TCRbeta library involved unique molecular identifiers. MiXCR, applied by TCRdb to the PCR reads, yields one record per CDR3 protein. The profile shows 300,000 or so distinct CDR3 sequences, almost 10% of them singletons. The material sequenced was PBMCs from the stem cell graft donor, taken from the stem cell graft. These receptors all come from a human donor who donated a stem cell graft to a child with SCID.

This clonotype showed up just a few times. Here the CDR3 DNA reads TGCAGCGTTGTGGGGGGCGGCAGACGAAAATCCTACGAGCAGTACTTC. This translates into CSVVGGGRRKSYEQYF. The chain is built from TRBV29-1 and TRBJ2-7; D is perhaps TRBD1 or TRBD2 (6 bases each). Looked up from germline, CDR1 is SQVTM and CDR2 is ANQGSEA. The CDR3 sequence is 16 residues long. V was trimmed by 4 bases and J by 1 base, leaving 20 bases between them.

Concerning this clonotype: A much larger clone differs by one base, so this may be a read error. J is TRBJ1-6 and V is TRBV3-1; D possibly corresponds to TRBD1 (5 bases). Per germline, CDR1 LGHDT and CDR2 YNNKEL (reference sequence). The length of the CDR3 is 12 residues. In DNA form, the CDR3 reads TGTGCCAGCGGAGGGGAGGGCTCACCCATCCACTTT. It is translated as CASGGEGSPIHF.

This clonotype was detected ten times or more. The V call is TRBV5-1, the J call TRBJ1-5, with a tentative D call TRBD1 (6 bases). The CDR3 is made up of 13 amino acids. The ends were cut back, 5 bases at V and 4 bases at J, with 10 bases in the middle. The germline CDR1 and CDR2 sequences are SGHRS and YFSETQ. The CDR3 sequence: CASREDRNQPQHF. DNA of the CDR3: TGCGCCAGCAGAGAGGACAGAAATCAGCCCCAGCATTTT.

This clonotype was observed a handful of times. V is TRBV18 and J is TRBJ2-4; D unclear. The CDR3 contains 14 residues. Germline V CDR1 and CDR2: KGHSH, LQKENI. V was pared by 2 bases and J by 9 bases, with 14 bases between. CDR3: CASSPGPQSTIQYF. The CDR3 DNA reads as TGTGCCAGCTCACCAGGACCCCAGAGTACCATTCAGTACTTC. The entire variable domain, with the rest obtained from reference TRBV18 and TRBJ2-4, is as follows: NAGVMQNPRHLVRRRGQEARLRCSPMKGHSHVYWYRQLPEEGLKFMVYLQKENIIDESGMPKERFSAEFPKEGPSILRIQQVVRGDSAAYFCASSPGPQSTIQYFGAGTRLSVL.

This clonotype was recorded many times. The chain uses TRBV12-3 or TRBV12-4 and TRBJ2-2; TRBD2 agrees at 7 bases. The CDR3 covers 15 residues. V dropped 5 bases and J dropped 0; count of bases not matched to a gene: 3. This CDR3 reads CASSRRGTNTGELFF. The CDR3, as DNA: TGTGCCAGCAGTCGGCGGGGGACGAACACCGGGGAGCTGTTTTTT.